In this sample, the clone carrying this T cell receptor (beta chain) turned up many times. The sample comes from a study of neurological immune-mediated disorders. Germline values: CDR1 DFQATT, CDR2 SNEGSKA (reference sequence). Losses at the gene ends were 0 bases for V and 7 bases for J; bases not matched to a gene: 9. The CDR3 contains 16 residues. It was by 5'RACE with 10-nucleotide random UMIs that the cDNA was made. TCRdb passed the 5' RACE reads through MiXCR, listing each CDR3 protein once. Of 110,000 or so distinct CDR3 sequences in the sample, roughly 3.4% are singletons; the top ten hold 1% to 1.5%.

What was sequenced was PBMCs. J is TRBJ1-2 and V is TRBV20-1; 12 bases agree with TRBD1. The sequence was obtained from a woman in her 30s with multiple sclerosis. The chain's CDR3 is CSARDRGTGGAGGYTF. In DNA, the CDR3 is TGCAGTGCTAGAGATCGGGGGACAGGGGGCGCGGGTGGCTACACCTTC.